The 3 T cell receptor beta chains below all came from one sample that was sequenced in a study of blood T cells in healthy people across ages. A J-beta primer mix and a sample-barcoded 5' primer were used in a second PCR of about 7 to 12 cycles. TCRdb re-analysed the 5' RACE reads in MiXCR, keeping a single row per CDR3 protein. The table has about 1.5 million distinct CDR3 sequences, roughly 43% seen once. Sequencing was done on a sample of blood. The source of these receptors is a young woman in good health.

This clonotype was seen a single time. This chain uses TRBV5-1 with TRBJ2-5, with 8 bases aligning to TRBD2. This CDR3 is 14 amino acids long. Germline V gene lookup returns CDR1 SGHRS and CDR2 YFSETQ. Trimming at V came to 4 bases and at J to 11 bases, leaving 13 bases not matched to a gene. CDR3 in amino acids: CASSLSRGGQEQYF. As DNA, the CDR3 is TGCGCCAGCAGCCTATCCCGGGGGGGCCAGGAGCAGTACTTC.

The chain recombines TRBV21-1 with TRBJ1-2; the DNA was not used to check the table's D call, TRBD1. TRBV21-1 is a listed pseudogene. The CDR3 is 15 residues long. This CDR3 is CASSARTGRGDGYTF. CDR3 nucleotide sequence: TGTGCCAGCAGCGCCCGAACGGGACGCGGAGATGGCTACACCTTC.

This chain links TRBV20-1 with TRBJ2-7; D is possibly TRBD2 (6 bases). Germline CDR1 is DFQATT and CDR2 is SNEGSKA (reference sequence). CDR3 length: 13 amino acids. V lost 3 bases and J lost 2, with 11 bases in between. CDR3: CSARRDSTYEQYF. In nucleotides, the CDR3 is TGCAGTGCTAGGCGGGACTCTACCTACGAGCAGTACTTC.